Each of the 21 T cell receptor beta chains below was sequenced from the same sample in a study of tumor-infiltrating lymphocytes in primary liver carcinoma. Priming with a constant-region primer yielded TCR beta cDNA from 400 to 500 ng total RNA. ARM-PCR was slightly modified, and three nested multiplex PCR rounds with it gave rise to the TCR beta libraries. The study ran its first two PCR rounds for around 9 cycles each, using TRBV1-TRBV30 forward primers and a C-beta reverse primer. Each CDR3 protein gets one entry after TCRdb re-called the multiplex PCR reads with MiXCR. The sample yields 250,000 to 350,000 distinct CDR3 sequences, about three fifths seen once. Both blood RNA, taken from unsorted whole blood, and germline DNA were extracted. Sequenced sample: peripheral blood. These receptors came from a woman in her twenties or thirties with primary liver carcinoma and hepatitis B virus infection.

This clonotype was counted ten times or more. The chain carries TRBV12-3 or TRBV12-4 and TRBJ2-3; TRBD2 is a possible D gene (5 bases). Deletions cut 5 bases from V and 4 bases from J, with 10 bases between. The length of the CDR3 is 13 residues. The CDR3 reads CASSPRVPDTQYF. CDR3 nucleotides: TGTGCCAGCAGTCCGAGGGTTCCAGATACGCAGTATTTT.

As to this clonotype: One end of the junction fails to match germline, which may point to a read error. The CDR3: CASSSPGLAGVDTQYF. The CDR3 coding sequence is TGTGCCAGTAGCTCCCCGGGACTAGCGGGAGTGGATACGCAGTATTTT. This chain uses TRBV11-2 with TRBJ2-3; 14 nucleotides match TRBD2. The CDR3 has 16 residues. Germline V gives CDR1 SGHAT, CDR2 FQNNGV.

This clonotype appeared a single time. A much bigger clone sits one base away, suggesting this may be a read error. The chain joins TRBV6-5 to TRBJ2-1; possible D gene TRBD2, 7 bases. Germline V gene lookup returns CDR1 MNHEY and CDR2 SVGAGI. The V and J ends lost 6 bases and 8 bases respectively, with 14 bases between them. The CDR3 is 13 residues long. The CDR3 DNA reads TGTGCCAGCAGCTACGGGGAGGGGGATGAGCAGTTCTTC. This codes for CASSYGEGDEQFF.

Regarding this clonotype: At one of its ends the junction is not consistent with the germline gene, which may arise from a read error. The chain uses TRBV20-1 and TRBJ2-3; D not certain. The CDR3 length is 15 residues. From germline, CDR1 is DFQATT and CDR2 SNEGSKA (reference sequence). The CDR3 reads CSARGRQVFEDMQYF. The CDR3 bases are TGCAGTGCTAGAGGGCGGCAGGTCTTCGAAGATATGCAGTATTTT.

This clonotype came up once. A much larger clone differs by one base, so this may be a read error. The genes are TRBV29-1 and TRBJ2-3, with TRBD2 matching 10 bases. V gave up 7 bases and J gave up 6 bases; unmatched junction bases: 10. Germline V gives CDR1 SQVTM, CDR2 ANQGSEA. The CDR3 sequence is 14 residues long. The CDR3 protein is CSDELAGVPDTQYF. The CDR3 DNA reads TGCAGCGACGAGCTAGCGGGAGTCCCCGATACGCAGTATTTT.

The V gene is TRBV12-3 or TRBV12-4, the J gene TRBJ2-1; D is undetermined. The CDR3 totals 11 residues. Trimming left V 5 bases short and J 12 bases short, with 11 bases between. The CDR3, as DNA: TGTGCCAGCAGTCCCCGCAGGAGGCAGTTCTTC. It specifies CASSPRRRQFF.

Comments on this clonotype: The junction departs from the called germline gene at one end, perhaps through a read error. The chain carries TRBV12-3 or TRBV12-4 and TRBJ1-1; D uncertain. The CDR3 runs 15 residues. The DNA of the CDR3 is TGTGCCAGCTGTTTGGGGTGGACGGCGAACACTGAAGCTTTCTTT. It translates to CASCLGWTANTEAFF.

CDR3 nucleotides: TGCGCCAGCAGCTTGACTACTAGCGGCCCCGCAGATACGCAGTATTTT. As protein: CASSLTTSGPADTQYF. V gene TRBV5-1 combines with J gene TRBJ2-3; 8 positions match TRBD2. The CDR3 has 16 amino acids. Unmatched junction bases numbered 8, after V lost 1 base and J lost 4 bases. CDR1 is SGHRS, CDR2 YFSETQ, per germline.

This rearrangement joins TRBV7-8 to TRBJ2-1; TRBD2 aligns across 13 bases. CDR1 is SGHVS, CDR2 FQNEAQ, per germline. The CDR3 covers 15 residues. With 8 bases clipped from V and 8 bases from J, the junction kept 9 bases outside the gene matches. CDR3 amino acids: CASGCGTSGAYEQFF. The CDR3 DNA reads TGTGCCAGCGGTTGTGGGACTAGCGGGGCGTATGAGCAGTTCTTC.

This chain connects TRBV5-1 to TRBJ2-2, with 8 bases matching TRBD2. There are 15 residues in the CDR3. V lost 4 bases to trimming and J lost 4 bases; unmatched junction nucleotides: 6. Germline-derived CDR1 and CDR2 are SGHRS and YFSETQ. The CDR3, as DNA: TGCGCCAGCAGCCTCGGGGGGGAGGTCACCGGGGAGCTGTTTTTT. It translates to CASSLGGEVTGELFF.

The chain uses TRBV28 and TRBJ1-6; D is perhaps TRBD1 (6 bases). V shed 3 bases and J shed 8 bases, with 11 bases lying between them. CDR3 length: 14 residues. From germline, CDR1 is MDHEN and CDR2 SYDVKM. The CDR3 DNA sequence: TGTGCCAGCAGTTTGGGGGGCGGGTATTCACCCCTCCACTTT. Its protein is CASSLGGGYSPLHF.

On this clonotype: Since a much larger clone is just one base distant, this may be a read error. The chain carries TRBV12-3 or TRBV12-4 and TRBJ2-1; a weak D match, TRBD1 (5 bases). CDR3 length equals 14 residues. Trimming pared 6 bases from V and 8 bases from J, leaving 17 bases between. The CDR3 loop is CASRYDSTPDEQFF. Written as DNA, the CDR3 is TGTGCCAGCAGATACGACAGTACCCCAGATGAGCAGTTCTTC.

The sample holds a few counts of this clonotype. The rearrangement links TRBV12-3 or TRBV12-4 to TRBJ2-1; 8 bases align to TRBD2. CDR3 size: 16 residues. V shed 3 bases, J shed 7 bases, and the junction held 11 bases outside the gene matches. The chain's CDR3 is CASSFKSSGMENEQFF. CDR3 bases: TGTGCCAGCAGTTTCAAGAGTAGCGGGATGGAAAATGAGCAGTTCTTC.

The chain carries TRBV10-1 and TRBJ2-1; D gene ambiguous. There are 14 residues in the CDR3. Germline loops: CDR1 WNHNN, CDR2 SYGVQD (reference sequence). V was shortened by 0 bases and J by 7 bases, with 10 bases between the two germline ends. CDR3: CASSESRFSNEQFF. The CDR3 bases are TGCGCCAGCAGTGAGTCGAGATTTAGTAATGAGCAGTTCTTC.

Points on this clonotype: A read error may account for a junction end that differs from germline. V is TRBV11-2 and J is TRBJ2-6; no clear D. Germline V gene lookup returns CDR1 SGHAT and CDR2 FQNNGV. The CDR3 runs to 17 residues. The CDR3 coding sequence is TGTGCCATCAGCTTACTGGCCCCGTACTCTGGGGCCAACGTCCTGACTTTC. Protein sequence: CAISLLAPYSGANVLTF. The full variable domain, rest sourced from reference TRBV11-2 and TRBJ2-6, is EAGVAQSPRYKIIEKRQSVAFWCNPISGHATLYWYQQILGQGPKLLIQFQNNGVVDDSQLPKDRFSAERLKGVDSTLKIQPAKLEDSAVYLCAISLLAPYSGANVLTFGAGSRLTVL.

The chain couples TRBV24-1 to TRBJ1-5; no reliable D call. The CDR3 length is 17 residues. Germline V gene data show CDR1 as KGHDR and CDR2 as SFDVKD. Trimming removed 4 bases at V and 4 bases at J, with 19 bases between. The CDR3 region is CATSEPKGTVGNQPQHF. CDR3 sequence (DNA): TGTGCCACCAGTGAACCTAAGGGCACAGTTGGGAATCAGCCCCAGCATTTT.

V usage is TRBV5-6 and J usage is TRBJ1-5; D gene ambiguous. Deletions cut 1 base from V and 7 bases from J, with 15 bases between. Germline V gene data show CDR1 as SGHDT and CDR2 as YYEEEE. The CDR3 length is 15 residues. CDR3 nucleotide sequence: TGTGCCAGCAGCTTGAGGAAGGGAGCGGGACAGCCCCAGCATTTT. Amino acid sequence: CASSLRKGAGQPQHF.

The sample holds a few counts of this clonotype. The rearrangement links TRBV5-5 to TRBJ1-4, with TRBD1 matching over 9 bases. The V and J ends lost 5 bases and 8 bases, in that order; junction bases with no gene match: 4. Germline CDR1 and CDR2: SGHKS and YYEKEE (reference sequence). CDR3 length equals 13 residues. The CDR3 DNA reads TGTGCCAGCAGATCCGGACAGGGGGAAAAACTGTTTTTT. This translates into CASRSGQGEKLFF. Based on the CDR3 plus reference TRBV5-5 and TRBJ1-4, the full variable domain is DAGVTQSPTHLIKTRGQQVTLRCSPISGHKSVSWYQQVLGQGPQFIFQYYEKEERGRGNFPDRFSARQFPNYSSELNVNALLLGDSALYLCASRSGQGEKLFFGSGTQLSVL.

V usage is TRBV11-3 and J usage is TRBJ2-7; maybe TRBD2 (6 bases). From germline, CDR1 is SGHNT and CDR2 YENEEA. The CDR3 runs 15 residues. The CDR3: CISSLVPGVRYEQYF. The CDR3 nucleotides read TGTATCAGCAGCTTAGTTCCGGGAGTTCGCTACGAGCAGTACTTC.

The chain employs TRBV14 and TRBJ1-1; D is unclear. Germline V CDR1 and CDR2: SGHDN, FVKESK. The CDR3 is 11 residues long. Trimming removed 7 bases from V and 4 bases from J, with 7 bases in between. The CDR3 region has the DNA TGTGCCAGCAACTCCCGCACTGAAGCTTTCTTT. Translated, it gives CASNSRTEAFF.

In its sample, this clonotype was seen a few times. V gene TRBV12-5 combines with J gene TRBJ2-5; D may correspond to TRBD1 or TRBD2 (6 bases each). Trimming cost V 3 bases and J 4 bases, with 15 bases left between them. The germline gives CDR1 LGHNT, CDR2 FRNRAP. The CDR3 extends over 15 amino acids. The CDR3 region is CASGFGGRTRETQYF. The CDR3 DNA reads TGTGCTAGTGGTTTTGGGGGGCGCACCCGAGAGACCCAGTACTTC.